The text below deals with one T cell receptor (beta chain). This entry belongs to a study of blood T cell repertoires in COVID-19. About the study: Collection of acute and convalescent COVID-19 samples took place in the United States, Italy and Spain.

Assay used: immunoSEQ multiplex PCR; TCRdb lists only in-frame clones, some missing. The sample shows about 43,000 clones, more than 65% of them seen only once. CDR1 and CDR2 from the germline V gene are SGHRS and YFSETQ. V gave up 5 bases and J gave up 0 bases, with 12 bases separating them. This CDR3 comprises 16 residues. The receptor's source is a woman aged 60-70 years with acute or convalescent COVID-19. The chain is built from TRBV5-1 and TRBJ1-6; possibly TRBD1 for D (5 bases). The sample comprised peripheral blood. This CDR3 is CASRPGLSSYNSPLHF. Written as DNA, the CDR3 is TGCGCCAGCAGACCAGGGTTGAGCTCCTATAATTCACCCCTCCACTTT. Complete variable domain (other parts from reference TRBV5-1 and TRBJ1-6): KAGVTQTPRYLIKTRGQQVTLSCSPISGHRSVSWYQQTPGQGLQFLFEYFSETQRNKGNFPGRFSGRQFSNSRSEMNVSTLELGDSALYLCASRPGLSSYNSPLHFGNGTRLTVT.